The clone carrying this T cell receptor (beta chain) was recorded at least ten times. Its antigen is not known. The data derive from a study of T-cell reconstitution after alpha-beta-depleted transplantation in children. Preparation of the TCRbeta library involved a method that used unique molecular identifiers. TCRdb reprocessed the PCR reads via MiXCR and lists one record per CDR3 protein. Among approximately 630,000 distinct CDR3 sequences, about an eighth were seen once, and the ten largest hold 0.79%. Findings and limits, study-wide: In patients about two months after transplant, alpha-beta T cells reportedly arose from several hundred expanded graft clones.

This specimen consisted of PBMCs, obtained before TCRalphabeta/CD19-depleted stem cell transplant. The receptor was isolated from a girl between 2 and 10 years old with congenital amegakaryocytic thrombocytopenia, due to receive a stem cell transplant.

CDR3: CASRRGESTDTQYF. As DNA, the CDR3 is TGCGCCAGTAGAAGGGGGGAGAGCACAGATACGCAGTATTTT. The rearrangement joins TRBV5-1 to TRBJ2-3; the D call may be TRBD1 or TRBD2 (6 bases each). The CDR3 is made up of 14 amino acids. CDR1 and CDR2 from the germline V gene are SGHRS and YFSETQ. V was trimmed by 8 bases and J by 0 bases, leaving 13 bases between them.